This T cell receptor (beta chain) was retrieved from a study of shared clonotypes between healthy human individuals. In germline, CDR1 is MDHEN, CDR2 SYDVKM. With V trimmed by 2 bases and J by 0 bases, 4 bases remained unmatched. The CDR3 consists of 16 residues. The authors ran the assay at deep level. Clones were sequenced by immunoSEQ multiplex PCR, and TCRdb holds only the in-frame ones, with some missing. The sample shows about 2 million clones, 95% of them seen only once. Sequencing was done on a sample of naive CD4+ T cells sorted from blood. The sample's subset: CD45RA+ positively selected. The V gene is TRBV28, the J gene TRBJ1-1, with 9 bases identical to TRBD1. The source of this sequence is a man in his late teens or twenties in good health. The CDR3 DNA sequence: TGTGCCAGCAGTTTAATTGGACAGGGGCTGAACACTGAAGCTTTCTTT. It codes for CASSLIGQGLNTEAFF. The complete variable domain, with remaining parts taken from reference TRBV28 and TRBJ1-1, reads DVKVTQSSRYLVKRTGEKVFLECVQDMDHENMFWYRQDPGLGLRLIYFSYDVKMKEKGDIPEGYSVSREKKERFSLILESASTNQTSMYLCASSLIGQGLNTEAFFGQGTRLTVV.